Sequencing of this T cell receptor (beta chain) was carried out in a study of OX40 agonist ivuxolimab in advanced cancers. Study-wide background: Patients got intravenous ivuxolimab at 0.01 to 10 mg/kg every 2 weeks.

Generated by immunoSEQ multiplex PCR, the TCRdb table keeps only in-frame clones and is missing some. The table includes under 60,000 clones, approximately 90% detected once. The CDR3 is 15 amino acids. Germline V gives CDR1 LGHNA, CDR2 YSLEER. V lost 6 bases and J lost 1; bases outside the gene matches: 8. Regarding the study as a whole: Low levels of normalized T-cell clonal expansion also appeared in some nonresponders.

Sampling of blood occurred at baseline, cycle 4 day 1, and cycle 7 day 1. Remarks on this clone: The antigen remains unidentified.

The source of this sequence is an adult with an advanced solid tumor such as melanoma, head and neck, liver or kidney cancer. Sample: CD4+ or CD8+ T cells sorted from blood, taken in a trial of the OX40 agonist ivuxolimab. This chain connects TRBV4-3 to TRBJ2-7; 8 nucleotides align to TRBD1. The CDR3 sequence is CASSHGQGASYEQYF. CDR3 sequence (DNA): TGCGCCAGCAGTCACGGGCAGGGGGCTTCCTACGAGCAGTACTTC.